A selection of T cell receptor beta chains follows, all from one sample in a study of blood T cell repertoires in COVID-19. The data were produced by immunoSEQ multiplex PCR, yet TCRdb's version contains in-frame clones alone and is incomplete. The table has about 180,000 clones, roughly 84% seen once. Sample: peripheral blood. The receptors shown here come from a man aged 50 or older with active or convalescent COVID-19. CDR3s include the opening cysteine and the closing phenylalanine or tryptophan. Each record gives: D gene, CDR3 length, V gene, clone size, J gene, CDR3 protein, CDR3 DNA. A D gene is named only where the DNA matches it firmly. Where a row states a size, it is once, few, many or the class of an expanded clone; other rows omit it.

>TRBD2|19|TRBV7-2|NA|TRBJ2-3
CASSLSPRYLAGGRNTQYF
TGTGCCAGCAGCTTATCTCCAAGATATCTAGCGGGGGGGCGGAATACGCAGTATTTT
>NA|15|TRBV2|NA|TRBJ1-5
CASAAAFSRDQPQHF
TGTGCCAGCGCCGCGGCGTTTTCCCGGGATCAGCCCCAGCATTTT
>TRBD1|14|TRBV28|NA|TRBJ1-2
CASSPQGAHYGYTF
TGTGCCAGCAGTCCGCAGGGGGCGCACTATGGCTACACCTTC
>TRBD1|16|TRBV6-1|NA|TRBJ1-1
CASSAKKGALNTEAFF
TGTGCCAGCAGTGCAAAAAAGGGGGCCCTGAACACTGAAGCTTTCTTT
>NA|14|TRBV19|NA|TRBJ2-1
CASLGLSGDNEQFF
TGTGCCAGTCTCGGCCTTAGCGGAGACAATGAGCAGTTCTTC
>TRBD2|15|TRBV7-2|once|TRBJ2-1
CASSPAGAAYNEQFF
TGTGCCAGCAGCCCAGCGGGGGCCGCCTACAATGAGCAGTTCTTC
>TRBD2|16|TRBV6-2/TRBV6-3|NA|TRBJ2-7
CASSSWTSGKRYEQYF
TGTGCCAGCAGTTCGTGGACTAGCGGGAAAAGGTACGAGCAGTACTTC
>TRBD1|13|TRBV19|NA|TRBJ1-2
CASSLDREAGYTF
TGTGCCAGTAGTCTGGACAGGGAGGCTGGCTACACCTTC
>NA|15|TRBV15|NA|TRBJ1-2
CATSRDLGGFNGYTF
TGTGCCACCAGCAGAGATCTGGGAGGGTTCAATGGCTACACCTTC
>TRBD2|15|TRBV19|NA|TRBJ2-1
CASSILREGGNEQFF
TGTGCCAGTAGTATCCTGAGGGAGGGAGGAAATGAGCAGTTCTTC
>TRBD2|15|TRBV6-5|NA|TRBJ2-2
CASSERPGGPGELFF
TGTGCCAGCAGCGAGCGGCCGGGAGGTCCCGGGGAGCTGTTTTTT
>TRBD2|16|TRBV28|NA|TRBJ2-5
CASSYTRSGGRETQYF
TGTGCCAGCAGTTATACCCGGAGCGGGGGTCGAGAGACCCAGTACTTC
>TRBD1|16|TRBV6-5|few|TRBJ1-1
CASSYSMTGMGAEAFF
TGTGCCAGCAGTTACTCGATGACAGGGATGGGAGCTGAAGCTTTCTTT
>TRBD2|19|TRBV10-3|NA|TRBJ2-7
CAISESTSGTSTPTYEQYF
TGTGCCATCAGTGAGTCAACTAGCGGGACCTCCACCCCGACCTACGAGCAGTACTTC
>TRBD1|16|TRBV3-1/TRBV3-2|NA|TRBJ1-1
CASSQDPGGPNTEAFF
TGTGCCAGCAGCCAAGACCCAGGGGGCCCGAACACTGAAGCTTTCTTT
>TRBD1|14|TRBV6-5|NA|TRBJ1-4
CASSQTGVNEKLFF
TGTGCCAGCAGCCAAACAGGGGTAAATGAAAAACTGTTTTTT
>NA|14|TRBV19|NA|TRBJ2-5
CASSIGPSAETQYF
TGTGCCAGTAGTATAGGTCCTAGCGCGGAGACCCAGTACTTC
>NA|14|TRBV27|once|TRBJ1-2
CASSLSRAPYGYTF
TGTGCCAGCAGTTTATCGCGGGCCCCATATGGCTACACCTTC
>TRBD1|16|TRBV10-3|NA|TRBJ2-2
CAISGQGGVADGELFF
TGTGCCATCAGTGGACAGGGGGGAGTAGCGGACGGGGAGCTGTTTTTT
>NA|15|TRBV28|NA|TRBJ1-4
CASSFLPQINEKLFF
TGTGCCAGCAGTTTCCTCCCACAGATTAATGAAAAACTGTTTTTT
>TRBD1|14|TRBV19|few|TRBJ2-7
CASSPGQGRREQYF
TGTGCCAGTAGTCCTGGACAGGGGCGTCGGGAGCAGTACTTC
>NA|20|TRBV28|once|TRBJ2-6
CASSFPVGGTTLSGANVLTF
TGTGCCAGCAGTTTCCCCGTAGGGGGGACTACACTCTCTGGGGCCAACGTCCTGACTTTC